Below are 4 T cell receptor beta chains sequenced from a single sample in a study (dated by TCRdb to the early 2020s). The library came from the immunoSEQ multiplex PCR assay. The table was pulled from immuneACCESS by TCRdb, which kept in-frame rearrangements only. Such tables lose some clones; where checked, under half of the loss comes from unresolved V genes, and the rest has no known cause. The sample includes 45,000 to 60,000 clones, with 85% to 95% observed a single time. The ten most abundant clones make up roughly a tenth of the sample. Sequencing was performed on PBMCs. The receptors shown here come from a man between 35 and 55 years old with rheumatoid arthritis.

This chain connects TRBV5-1 to TRBJ2-7, with D possibly called TRBD1 or TRBD2 (5 bases each). The CDR3 runs to 14 residues. Germline V lookup: CDR1 SGHRS, CDR2 YFSETQ. V lost 1 base, J lost 0 bases, and 8 bases lay in between. The CDR3 bases are TGCGCCAGCAGCTTGCAGGGAGTCTCCTACGAGCAGTACTTC. Encoded protein: CASSLQGVSYEQYF.

V and J are TRBV19 and TRBJ1-2; TRBD1 agrees at 7 bases. V shed 3 bases, J shed 4 bases, and the junction held 11 bases outside the gene matches. Germline values: CDR1 LNHDA, CDR2 SQIVND (reference sequence). This CDR3 region has 16 residues. CDR3 protein: CASSIKGRTGPYGYTF. The CDR3 region has the DNA TGTGCCAGTAGTATTAAAGGGAGGACAGGACCCTATGGCTACACCTTC.

The genes are TRBV6-6 and TRBJ1-1, with D hard to call. With 10 bases removed from V and 2 bases from J, the gap between germline ends came to 5 bases. Germline V gene sequence: CDR1 MNHNY, CDR2 SVGAGI (reference sequence). There are 10 residues in the CDR3. The CDR3 region is CATLNTEAFF. The CDR3 DNA reads as TGTGCCACCTTAAACACTGAAGCTTTCTTT.

This clone was detected only once. The chain uses TRBV3-1 (or the pseudogene TRBV3-2) and TRBJ1-2; 8 nucleotides line up with TRBD1. Germline-derived CDR1 and CDR2 are LGHDT and YNNKEL (reference sequence). The CDR3 contains 15 residues. The ends lost 4 bases at V and 6 bases at J; junction bases unmatched: 10. Here the CDR3 DNA reads TGTGCCAGCAGCCGAATAGGACAGGGTTTCGATGGCTACACCTTC. It translates to CASSRIGQGFDGYTF.